The present T cell receptor beta chain was sequenced within a study of Ad26.COV2.S vaccination and SARS-CoV-2 variants. Looking at the study overall: Donor participated within the Ad26.COV2.S arm of the COV1001 trial. Ad26.COV2.S, an intramuscular injection, was given once or twice 56 days apart.

The method was immunoSEQ multiplex PCR; TCRdb's version includes in-frame clones alone and lacks a portion of them. Of a few hundred thousand clones listed, around 87% were seen once; the top ten hold about 3.6%. Treatment reported: about 20 received Ad26.COV2.S at low or high dose, single or two shots; roughly five received placebo; per-sample allocation not given. Vaccine and placebo recipients were sampled on day 63 after the first injection. In germline, CDR1 is SQVTM, CDR2 ANQGSEA. The CDR3 loop spans 15 amino acids. In this sample, this clone turned up once. The junction departs from germline at one end; a sequencing error may be responsible.

This TCR was sampled from a person aged 18-60 years who received the Ad26.COV2.S COVID-19 vaccine or a placebo. The starting material was peripheral blood, obtained in a trial of Ad26.COV2.S vaccine versus placebo. This rearrangement joins TRBV29-1 to TRBJ1-4, with 8 bases identical to TRBD1. The CDR3 nucleotides are TGCAGCGTTCAAGAAAGGACAGGGAGAAATGAAAAACTGTTTTTT. Translated: CSVQERTGRNEKLFF.